This TCR beta chain was sequenced during a study of type 1 and type 2 diabetes patients. Study information: From PBMCs, CD4+ and CD8+ T cells were isolated by magnetic microbeads.

Diabetic patients met standard criteria for type 1 or type 2 diabetes. Notes on the study in general: Both CD4+ and CD8+ type 2 diabetes repertoires showed significantly higher diversity than type 1.

PCR was run on genomic DNA. A primer set of 30 forward and 13 reverse primers amplified the CDR3. Via MiXCR, TCRdb re-called the multiplex PCR reads, giving one row per CDR3 protein. The sample has about 250,000 distinct CDR3 sequences, around 47% seen once. Germline-derived CDR1 and CDR2 are SGHTA and FQGNSA. The CDR3 sequence is 16 residues long. Comment on this clonotype: Its antigen remains unknown.

The clonotype was recovered from a man aged 18 to 29 with type 2 diabetes. The chain recombines TRBV7-2 with TRBJ2-7; no definite D call. The closer fit of TRBJ1-2 to the DNA end suggests the J call may be wrong. Sequenced sample: peripheral blood mononuclear cells (PBMCs). The CDR3 sequence: CASSLYVYRLEKGYTF. CDR3 bases: TGTGCCAGCAGCCTATATGTCTACAGACTCGAAAAGGGCTACACCTTC.